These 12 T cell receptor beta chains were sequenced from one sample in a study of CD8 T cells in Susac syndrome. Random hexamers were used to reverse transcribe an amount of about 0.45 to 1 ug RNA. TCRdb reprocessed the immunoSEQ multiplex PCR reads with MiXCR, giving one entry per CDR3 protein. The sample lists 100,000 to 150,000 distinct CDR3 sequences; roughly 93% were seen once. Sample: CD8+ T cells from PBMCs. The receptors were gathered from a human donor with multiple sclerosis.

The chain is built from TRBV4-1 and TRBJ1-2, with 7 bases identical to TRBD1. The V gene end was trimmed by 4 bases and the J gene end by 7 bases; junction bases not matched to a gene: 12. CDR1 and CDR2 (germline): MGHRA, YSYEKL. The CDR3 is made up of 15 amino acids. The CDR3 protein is CASSLGQFSSGGYTF. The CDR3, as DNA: TGCGCCAGCAGCCTGGGACAGTTCTCTTCCGGTGGCTACACCTTC.

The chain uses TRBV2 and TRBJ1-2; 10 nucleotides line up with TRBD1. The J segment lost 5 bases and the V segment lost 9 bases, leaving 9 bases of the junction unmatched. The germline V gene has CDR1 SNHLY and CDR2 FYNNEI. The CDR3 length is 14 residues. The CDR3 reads CASSTGTGAYGYTF. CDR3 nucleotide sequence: TGTGCCAGTTCCACCGGGACAGGGGCATATGGCTACACCTTC. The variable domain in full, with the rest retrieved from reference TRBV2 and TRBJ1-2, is EPEVTQTPSHQVTQMGQEVILRCVPISNHLYFYWYRQILGQKVEFLVSFYNNEISEKSEIFDDQFSVERPDGSNFTLKIRSTKLEDSAMYFCASSTGTGAYGYTFGSGTRLTVV.

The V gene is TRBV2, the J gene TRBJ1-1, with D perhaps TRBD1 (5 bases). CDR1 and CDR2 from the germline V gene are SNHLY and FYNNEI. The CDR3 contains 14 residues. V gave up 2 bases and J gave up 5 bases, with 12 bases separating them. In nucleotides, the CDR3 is TGTGCCAGCAGTGAAAGGGGAAGTGGTACTGAAGCTTTCTTT. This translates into CASSERGSGTEAFF.

CDR3 DNA: TGCGCCAGCAGCCAGGAGTCCCCCGGCAGCTCTGGGGCCAACGTCCTGACTTTC. It encodes CASSQESPGSSGANVLTF. This sequence joins TRBV4-1 and TRBJ2-6; no clear D gene. The CDR3 totals 18 residues. The V and J ends lost 3 bases and 0 bases respectively, with 15 bases between them. Germline V gene lookup returns CDR1 MGHRA and CDR2 YSYEKL.

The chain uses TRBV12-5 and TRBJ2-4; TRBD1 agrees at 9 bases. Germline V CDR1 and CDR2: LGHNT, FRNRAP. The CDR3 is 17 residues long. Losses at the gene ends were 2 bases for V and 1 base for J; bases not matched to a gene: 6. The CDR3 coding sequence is TGTGCTAGTGGTTTGTACGGGACAGGGACTGCCAAAAACATTCAGTACTTC. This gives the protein CASGLYGTGTAKNIQYF.

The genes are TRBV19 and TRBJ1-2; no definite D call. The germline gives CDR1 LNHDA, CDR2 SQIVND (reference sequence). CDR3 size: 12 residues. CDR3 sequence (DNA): TGTGCAATGTGGGATGCTAACTATGGCTACACCTTC. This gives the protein CAMWDANYGYTF.

The chain's CDR3 is CASSYTITGTGDGNTIYF. The CDR3 region has the DNA TGTGCCAGCAGTTACACGATAACCGGGACAGGGGATGGGAACACCATATATTTT. This rearrangement joins TRBV6-5 to TRBJ1-3; 10 bases align to TRBD1. Germline V CDR1 and CDR2: MNHEY, SVGAGI. V lost 2 bases and J lost 7; bases outside the gene matches: 14. CDR3 length: 18 residues.

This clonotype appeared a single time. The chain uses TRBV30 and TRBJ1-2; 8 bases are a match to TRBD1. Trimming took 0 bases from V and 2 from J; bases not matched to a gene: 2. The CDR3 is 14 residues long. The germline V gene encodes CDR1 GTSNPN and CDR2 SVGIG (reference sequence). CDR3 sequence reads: CAWSVSGGNYGYTF. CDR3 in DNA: TGTGCCTGGAGTGTATCAGGGGGCAACTATGGCTACACCTTC.

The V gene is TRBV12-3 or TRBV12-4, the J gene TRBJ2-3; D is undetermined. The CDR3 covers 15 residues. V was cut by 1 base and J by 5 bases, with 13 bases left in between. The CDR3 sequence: CASSLELPPRDTQYF. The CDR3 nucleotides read TGTGCCAGCAGTTTAGAACTACCCCCGAGAGATACGCAGTATTTT.

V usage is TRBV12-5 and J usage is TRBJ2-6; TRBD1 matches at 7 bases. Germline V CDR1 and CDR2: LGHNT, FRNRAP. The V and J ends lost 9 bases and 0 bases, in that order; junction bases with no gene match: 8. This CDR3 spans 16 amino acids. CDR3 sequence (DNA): TGTGCTAGCTGTTGGGCAGGGGGCTCTGGGGCCAACGTCCTGACTTTC. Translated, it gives CASCWAGGSGANVLTF. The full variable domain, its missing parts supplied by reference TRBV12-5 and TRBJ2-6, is DARVTQTPRHKVTEMGQEVTMRCQPILGHNTVFWYRQTMMQGLELLAYFRNRAPLDDSGMPKDRFSAEMPDATLATLKIQPSEPRDSAVYFCASCWAGGSGANVLTFGAGSRLTVL.

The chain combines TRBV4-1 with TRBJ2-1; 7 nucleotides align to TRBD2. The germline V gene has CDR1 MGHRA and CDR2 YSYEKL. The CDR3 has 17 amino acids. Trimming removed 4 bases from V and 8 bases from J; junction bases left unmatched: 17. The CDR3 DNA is TGCGCCAGCAGCCCGGTAACAGCGGGGCCTTTCTGGGATGAGCAGTTCTTC. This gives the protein CASSPVTAGPFWDEQFF.

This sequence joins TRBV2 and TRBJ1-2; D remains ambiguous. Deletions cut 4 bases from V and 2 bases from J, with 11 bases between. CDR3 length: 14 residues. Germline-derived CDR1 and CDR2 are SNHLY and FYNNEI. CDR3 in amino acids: CASSGRERNYGYTF. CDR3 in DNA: TGTGCCAGCAGTGGGCGGGAGCGGAACTATGGCTACACCTTC.